The following is a T cell receptor beta chain sequence with its context. As yet, its antigen is unknown. This sample is drawn from a study of response to subunit inactivated influenza vaccine. MiXCR, run by TCRdb on the RT-PCR reads, gives a single entry per CDR3 protein. Of about 780,000 distinct CDR3 sequences in the sample, approximately 17% were seen once. The V and J ends lost 5 bases and 4 bases, in that order; junction bases with no gene match: 9. This CDR3 has 16 amino acids. Study-wide results and limits: The authors offered the suggestion that each seasonal influenza vaccination recruits few new T cells.

The genes are TRBV12-3 or TRBV12-4 and TRBJ1-5, with TRBD1 matching 9 bases. The sequencing used PBMCs from blood, collected 4 to 6 days after vaccination. The sequence was collected from a man over 45 who received an inactivated influenza vaccine. CDR3 loop: CASSAATGGGNQPQHF. CDR3 coding DNA: TGTGCCAGCAGTGCGGCGACAGGGGGTGGGAATCAGCCCCAGCATTTT.